Listed here is a single T cell receptor (beta chain). This sample was taken from a study of blood T cell repertoires in COVID-19. Study-wide background: Samples taken during acute and convalescent COVID-19 were collected in the United States, Italy and Spain. From T cells, B-cell-depleted T cells, or PBMCs came the material, which was cDNA or gDNA.

The J segment lost 0 bases and the V segment lost 5 bases, leaving 6 bases of the junction unmatched. The germline V gene has CDR1 SGHVS and CDR2 FQNEAQ. This CDR3 comprises 16 residues. Per the original methods: Counts of nucleated cells, estimated from reference gene primer amplification, were obtained. Profiled with immunoSEQ multiplex PCR; TCRdb holds only in-frame clones, not every one. V and J calls and clone size follow that table, whereas D and trimming were derived from the DNA. This table holds 65,000 to 90,000 clones, 65% to 85% found once. The sequenced material came from peripheral blood. This sequence joins TRBV7-8 and TRBJ2-5, with 10 bases that match TRBD2. The clonotype comes from a human donor in a cohort sampled during active COVID-19. CDR3 protein: CASSTVAGGNQETQYF. CDR3 coding DNA: TGTGCCAGCAGCACCGTAGCGGGGGGCAACCAAGAGACCCAGTACTTC. Together with reference TRBV7-8 and TRBJ2-5, the CDR3 gives the full variable domain: GAGVSQSPRYKVAKRGQDVALRCDPISGHVSLFWYQQALGQGPEFLTYFQNEAQLDKSGLPSDRFFAERPEGSVSTLKIQRTQQEDSAVYLCASSTVAGGNQETQYFGPGTRLLVL.